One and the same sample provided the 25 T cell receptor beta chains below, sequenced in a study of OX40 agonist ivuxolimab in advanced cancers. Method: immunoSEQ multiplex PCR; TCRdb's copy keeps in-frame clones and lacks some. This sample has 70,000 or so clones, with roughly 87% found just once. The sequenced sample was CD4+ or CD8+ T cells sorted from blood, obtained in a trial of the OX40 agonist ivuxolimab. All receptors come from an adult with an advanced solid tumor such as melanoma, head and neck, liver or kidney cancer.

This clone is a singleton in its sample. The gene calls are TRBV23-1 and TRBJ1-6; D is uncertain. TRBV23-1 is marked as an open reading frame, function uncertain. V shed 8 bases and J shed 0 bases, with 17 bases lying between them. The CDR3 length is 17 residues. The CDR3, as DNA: TGCGCCAGCTCTCGGGCTAGGGCCCGCTCCTATAATTCACCCCTCCACTTT. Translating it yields CASSRARARSYNSPLHF.

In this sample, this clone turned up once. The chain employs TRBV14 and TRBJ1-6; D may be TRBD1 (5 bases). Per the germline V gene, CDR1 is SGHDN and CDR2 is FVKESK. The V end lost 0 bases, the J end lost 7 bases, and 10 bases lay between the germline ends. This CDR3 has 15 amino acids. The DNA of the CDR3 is TGTGCCAGCAGCCAAGAGGGGCATAGAAATTCACCCCTCCACTTT. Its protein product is CASSQEGHRNSPLHF.

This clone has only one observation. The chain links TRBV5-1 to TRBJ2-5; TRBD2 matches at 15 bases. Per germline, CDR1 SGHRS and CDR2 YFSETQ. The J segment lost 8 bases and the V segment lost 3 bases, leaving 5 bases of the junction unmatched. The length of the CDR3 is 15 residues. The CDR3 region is CASSSGLAGGRTQYF. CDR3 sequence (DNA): TGCGCCAGCAGCTCCGGACTAGCGGGGGGGAGAACCCAGTACTTC. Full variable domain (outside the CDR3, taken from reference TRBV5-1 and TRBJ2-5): KAGVTQTPRYLIKTRGQQVTLSCSPISGHRSVSWYQQTPGQGLQFLFEYFSETQRNKGNFPGRFSGRQFSNSRSEMNVSTLELGDSALYLCASSSGLAGGRTQYFGPGTRLLVL.

CDR3 DNA: TGTGCCAGCAGTCAACAGGGTCTCAATCAGCCCCAGCATTTT. It codes for CASSQQGLNQPQHF. The chain joins TRBV7-2 to TRBJ1-5, with D maybe TRBD1 (6 bases). Germline V lookup: CDR1 SGHTA, CDR2 FQGNSA. V was clipped by 6 bases and J by 3 bases, with 12 bases between them. This CDR3 contains 14 residues.

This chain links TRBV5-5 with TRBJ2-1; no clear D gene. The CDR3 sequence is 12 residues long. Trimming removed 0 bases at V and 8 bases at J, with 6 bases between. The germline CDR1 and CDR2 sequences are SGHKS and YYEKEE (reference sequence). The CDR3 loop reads CASSLALDEQFF. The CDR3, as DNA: TGTGCCAGCAGCTTGGCCCTTGATGAGCAGTTCTTC.

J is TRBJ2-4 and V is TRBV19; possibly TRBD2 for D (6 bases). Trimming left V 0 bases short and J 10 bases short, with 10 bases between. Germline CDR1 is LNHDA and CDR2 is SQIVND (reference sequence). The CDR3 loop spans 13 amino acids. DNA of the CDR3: TGTGCCAGTAGTATAGATCTAGCGCGTATTCAGTACTTC. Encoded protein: CASSIDLARIQYF.

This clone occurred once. The CDR3 region has the DNA TGTGCCAGCAGCCTCCAGGGACTAGCGGGACAAGAGACCCAGTACTTC. This encodes CASSLQGLAGQETQYF. The rearrangement joins TRBV7-2 to TRBJ2-5; 13 nucleotides align to TRBD2. Trimming removed 5 bases from V and 2 bases from J; junction bases left unmatched: 5. The CDR3 runs 16 residues. The germline V gene has CDR1 SGHTA and CDR2 FQGNSA. Drawing the rest from reference TRBV7-2 and TRBJ2-5, the complete variable domain is GAGVSQSPSNKVTEKGKDVELRCDPISGHTALYWYRQSLGQGLEFLIYFQGNSAPDKSGLPSDRFSAERTGGSVSTLTIQRTQQEDSAVYLCASSLQGLAGQETQYFGPGTRLLVL.

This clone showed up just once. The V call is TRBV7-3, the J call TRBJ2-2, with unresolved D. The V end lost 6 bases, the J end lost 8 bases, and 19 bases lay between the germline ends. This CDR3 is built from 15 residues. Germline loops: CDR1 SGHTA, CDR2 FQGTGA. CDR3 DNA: TGTGCCAGCAGGTCCAGCCGGGCCCGCACTGGGGAGCTGTTTTTT. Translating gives CASRSSRARTGELFF.

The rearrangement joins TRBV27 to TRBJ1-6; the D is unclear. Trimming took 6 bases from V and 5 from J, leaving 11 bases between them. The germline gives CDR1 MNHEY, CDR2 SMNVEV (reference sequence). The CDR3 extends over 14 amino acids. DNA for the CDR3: TGTGCCAGCAGCTTCGACGGAGATAATTCACCCCTCCACTTT. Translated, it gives CASSFDGDNSPLHF.

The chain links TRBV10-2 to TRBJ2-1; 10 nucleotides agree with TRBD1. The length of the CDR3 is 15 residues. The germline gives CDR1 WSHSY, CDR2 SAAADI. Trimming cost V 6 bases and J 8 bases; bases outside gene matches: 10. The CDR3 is CASRARQGAGYEQFF. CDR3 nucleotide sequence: TGCGCCAGCAGAGCGAGACAGGGGGCTGGTTATGAGCAGTTCTTC.

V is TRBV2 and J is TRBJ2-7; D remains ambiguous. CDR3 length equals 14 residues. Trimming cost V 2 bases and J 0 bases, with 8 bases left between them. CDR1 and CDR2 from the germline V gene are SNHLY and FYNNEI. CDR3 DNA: TGTGCCAGCAGTGAAACACCGAGCTCCTACGAGCAGTACTTC. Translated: CASSETPSSYEQYF.

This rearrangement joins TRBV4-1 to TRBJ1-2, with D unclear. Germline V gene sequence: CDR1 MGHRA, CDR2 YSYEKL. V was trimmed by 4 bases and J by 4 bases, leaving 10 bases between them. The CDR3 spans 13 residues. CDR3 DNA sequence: TGCGCCAGCAGCCGCGGACGGTCCTATGGCTACACCTTC. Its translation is CASSRGRSYGYTF.

CDR3 residues: CASSLRDSRYEQYF. As DNA, the CDR3 is TGTGCCAGCAGCCTCCGGGACAGCAGATACGAGCAGTACTTC. The V gene is TRBV13, the J gene TRBJ2-7; 7 bases map to TRBD1. The CDR3 has 14 residues. The germline CDR1 and CDR2 sequences are PRHDT and FYEKMQ (reference sequence). The V segment lost 5 bases and the J segment 4 bases; nucleotides outside the gene matches: 8.

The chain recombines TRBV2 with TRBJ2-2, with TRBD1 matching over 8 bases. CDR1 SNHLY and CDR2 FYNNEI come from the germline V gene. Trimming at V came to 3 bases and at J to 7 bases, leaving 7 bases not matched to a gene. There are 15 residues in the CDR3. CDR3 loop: CASSDKGQGNGELFF. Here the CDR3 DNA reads TGTGCCAGCAGTGATAAAGGACAGGGTAACGGGGAGCTGTTTTTT.

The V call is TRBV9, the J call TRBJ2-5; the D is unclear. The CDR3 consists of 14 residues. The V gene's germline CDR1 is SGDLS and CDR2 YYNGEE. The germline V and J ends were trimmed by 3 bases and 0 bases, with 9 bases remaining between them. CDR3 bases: TGTGCCAGCAGCGAGACCGTTAACCAAGAGACCCAGTACTTC. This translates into CASSETVNQETQYF.

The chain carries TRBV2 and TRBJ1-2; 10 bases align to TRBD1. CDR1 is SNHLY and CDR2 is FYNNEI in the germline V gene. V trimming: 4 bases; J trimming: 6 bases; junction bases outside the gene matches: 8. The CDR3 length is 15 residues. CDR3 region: CASSVQGQGTDGYTF. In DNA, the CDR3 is TGTGCCAGCAGTGTGCAGGGACAGGGGACCGATGGCTACACCTTC.

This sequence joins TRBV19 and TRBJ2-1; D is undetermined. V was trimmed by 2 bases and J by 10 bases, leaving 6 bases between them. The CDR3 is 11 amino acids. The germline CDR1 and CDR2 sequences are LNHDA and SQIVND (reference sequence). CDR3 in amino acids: CASSIMREQFF. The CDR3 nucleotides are TGTGCCAGTAGTATAATGAGAGAGCAGTTCTTC.

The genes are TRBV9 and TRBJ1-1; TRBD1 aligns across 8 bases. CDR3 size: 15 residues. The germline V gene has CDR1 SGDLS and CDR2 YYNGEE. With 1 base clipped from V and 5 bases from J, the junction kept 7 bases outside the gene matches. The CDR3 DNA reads TGTGCCAGCAGCGTACTCGGGACAGGCGAAACTGAAGCTTTCTTT. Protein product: CASSVLGTGETEAFF.

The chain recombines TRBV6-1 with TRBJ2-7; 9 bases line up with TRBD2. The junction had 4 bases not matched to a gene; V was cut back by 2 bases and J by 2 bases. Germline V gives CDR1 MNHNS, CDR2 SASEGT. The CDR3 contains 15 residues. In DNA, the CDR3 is TGTGCCAGCAGTGAACTAGCGGGGAGCCCCTACGAGCAGTACTTC. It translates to CASSELAGSPYEQYF.

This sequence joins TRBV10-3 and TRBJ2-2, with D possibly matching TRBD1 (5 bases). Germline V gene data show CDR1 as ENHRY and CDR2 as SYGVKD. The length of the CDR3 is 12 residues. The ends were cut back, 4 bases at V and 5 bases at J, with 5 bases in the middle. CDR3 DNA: TGTGCCATCAGTGGACAGACCGGGGAGCTGTTTTTT. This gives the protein CAISGQTGELFF.

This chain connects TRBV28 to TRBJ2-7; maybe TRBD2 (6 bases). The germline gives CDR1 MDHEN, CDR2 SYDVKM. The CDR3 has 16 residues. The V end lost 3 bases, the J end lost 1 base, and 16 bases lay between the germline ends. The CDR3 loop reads CASSFLGLVGSYEQYF. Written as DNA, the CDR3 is TGTGCCAGCAGTTTCCTGGGACTGGTGGGGTCCTACGAGCAGTACTTC. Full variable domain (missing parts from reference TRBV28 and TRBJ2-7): DVKVTQSSRYLVKRTGEKVFLECVQDMDHENMFWYRQDPGLGLRLIYFSYDVKMKEKGDIPEGYSVSREKKERFSLILESASTNQTSMYLCASSFLGLVGSYEQYFGPGTRLTVT.

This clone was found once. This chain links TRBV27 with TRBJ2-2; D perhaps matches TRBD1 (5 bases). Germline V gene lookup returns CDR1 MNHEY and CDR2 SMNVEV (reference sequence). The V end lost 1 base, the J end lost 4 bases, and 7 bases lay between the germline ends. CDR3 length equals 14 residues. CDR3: CASSLLTVTGELFF. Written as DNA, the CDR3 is TGTGCCAGCAGTTTATTGACAGTCACCGGGGAGCTGTTTTTT.

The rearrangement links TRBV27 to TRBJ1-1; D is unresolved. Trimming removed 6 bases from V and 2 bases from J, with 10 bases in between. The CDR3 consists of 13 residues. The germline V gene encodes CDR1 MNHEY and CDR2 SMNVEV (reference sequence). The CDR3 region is CASSLTANTEAFF. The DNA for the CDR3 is TGTGCCAGCAGCCTGACGGCTAACACTGAAGCTTTCTTT.

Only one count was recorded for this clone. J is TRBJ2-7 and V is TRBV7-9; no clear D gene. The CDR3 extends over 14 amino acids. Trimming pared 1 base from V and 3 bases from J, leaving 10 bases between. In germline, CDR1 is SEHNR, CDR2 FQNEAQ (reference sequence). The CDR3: CASSLVAIDYEQYF. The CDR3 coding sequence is TGTGCCAGCAGCTTAGTCGCTATCGACTACGAGCAGTACTTC.

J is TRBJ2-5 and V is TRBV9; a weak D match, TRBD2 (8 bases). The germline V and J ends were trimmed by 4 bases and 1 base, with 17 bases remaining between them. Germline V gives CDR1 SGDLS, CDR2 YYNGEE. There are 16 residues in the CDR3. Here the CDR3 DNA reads TGTGCCAGCAGCACTCGGGGGGGGACAGTCCAAGAGACCCAGTACTTC. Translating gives CASSTRGGTVQETQYF.